The 32 T cell receptor beta chains below come from one sample, sequenced in a study of T and B cells in COVID-19 patients. Multiplex PCR with BIOMED2 TRB-A/B primer pools amplified TRB rearrangements. TCRdb independently ran MiXCR on the multiplex PCR reads; one entry per CDR3 protein. The sample records 24,000 or so distinct CDR3 sequences, around a third being singletons. Each TRB amplification used roughly 230-550 ng of genomic DNA from blood. The sequenced sample was blood. Receptors were obtained from a human donor who had recovered from COVID-19.

The gene calls are TRBV6-2 or TRBV6-3 and TRBJ1-1; tentatively, D is TRBD1 (5 bases). CDR1 is MNHEY, CDR2 SVGEGT, per germline. The length of the CDR3 is 15 residues. The V end was cut by 6 bases, the J end by 3 bases, with 17 bases between. The CDR3 spells CASRLEGFDHTEAFF. For the CDR3, the DNA is TGTGCCAGCAGACTCGAGGGGTTTGACCACACTGAAGCTTTCTTT.

V usage is TRBV12-3 or TRBV12-4 and J usage is TRBJ2-3, with a possible D match to TRBD2 (6 bases). CDR3 length: 16 residues. The V end was cut by 2 bases, the J end by 3 bases, with 15 bases between. This CDR3 reads CASSLYRLAGTDTQYF. The CDR3 nucleotides are TGTGCCAGCAGTTTATATCGGCTTGCGGGGACAGATACGCAGTATTTT.

This rearrangement joins TRBV5-6 to TRBJ2-5; TRBD1 matches at 8 bases. Germline values: CDR1 SGHDT, CDR2 YYEEEE. Trimming removed 4 bases from V and 4 bases from J; junction bases left unmatched: 12. The CDR3 totals 16 residues. CDR3 sequence reads: CASSVPGGYLIETQYF. The CDR3, as DNA: TGTGCCAGCAGCGTACCAGGGGGCTATTTGATAGAGACCCAGTACTTC.

The table lists this clonotype with a few counts. The rearrangement uses TRBV15 and TRBJ2-7, with TRBD1 matching over 7 bases. The CDR3 consists of 17 residues. Looked up from germline, CDR1 is LNHNV and CDR2 is YYDKDF (reference sequence). V dropped 5 bases and J dropped 2; count of bases not matched to a gene: 15. CDR3 residues: CATSRGAGTAPTYEQYF. CDR3 bases: TGTGCCACCAGCCGAGGGGCCGGGACAGCACCAACCTACGAGCAGTACTTC.

This clonotype was recorded a few times. The chain's CDR3 is CASSPSGFMNTEAFF. The CDR3 bases are TGTGCCAGCTCACCATCGGGGTTCATGAACACTGAAGCTTTCTTT. The chain employs TRBV18 and TRBJ1-1; D call uncertain. Deletions cut 2 bases from V and 0 bases from J, with 10 bases between. CDR1 is KGHSH, CDR2 LQKENI, per germline. There are 15 residues in the CDR3. The entire variable domain, with the rest obtained from reference TRBV18 and TRBJ1-1, is as follows: NAGVMQNPRHLVRRRGQEARLRCSPMKGHSHVYWYRQLPEEGLKFMVYLQKENIIDESGMPKERFSAEFPKEGPSILRIQQVVRGDSAAYFCASSPSGFMNTEAFFGQGTRLTVV.

This clonotype was picked up a small number of times. The genes are TRBV7-9 and TRBJ2-4, with TRBD1 matching 9 bases. The CDR3 spans 14 residues. The junction had 2 bases not matched to a gene; V was cut back by 4 bases and J by 4 bases. Germline V gene sequence: CDR1 SEHNR, CDR2 FQNEAQ (reference sequence). Written as DNA, the CDR3 is TGTGCCAGCAGCTCCGGGACAGGGAAAAACATTCAGTACTTC. Protein: CASSSGTGKNIQYF.

This clonotype was seen at least ten times. The chain combines TRBV19 with TRBJ2-3; the D gene is possibly TRBD2 (8 bases). Trimming removed 5 bases from V and 6 bases from J, with 15 bases in between. The CDR3 consists of 14 residues. The germline CDR1 and CDR2 sequences are LNHDA and SQIVND (reference sequence). CDR3 protein: CASSPREGADTQYF. The CDR3 bases are TGTGCCAGTAGTCCCCGGGAGGGGGCGGATACGCAGTATTTT.

This clonotype appeared a few times. The rearrangement joins TRBV5-4 to TRBJ1-2; D is undetermined. The CDR3 loop spans 13 amino acids. V lost 0 bases and J 8 bases, leaving 11 bases between the germline ends. The germline CDR1 and CDR2 sequences are SGHNT and YYREEE (reference sequence). As DNA, the CDR3 is TGTGCCAGCAGCTTGGAACGGCATCTCGGCTACACCTTC. Encoded protein: CASSLERHLGYTF.

By sample fraction, this clonotype is medium-sized. This chain links TRBV6-2 or TRBV6-3 with TRBJ2-7; D gene uncertain. V was shortened by 2 bases and J by 2 bases, with 10 bases between the two germline ends. The CDR3 length is 14 residues. CDR1 MNHEY and CDR2 SVGEGT come from the germline V gene. This chain's CDR3 is CASSYPGRTYEQYF. CDR3 sequence (DNA): TGTGCCAGCAGTTACCCTGGACGGACCTACGAGCAGTACTTC.

V usage is TRBV27 and J usage is TRBJ2-7, with 11 bases identical to TRBD1. The trim removed 4 bases at V and 3 bases at J, leaving 2 bases unmatched. Germline CDR1 reads MNHEY; CDR2 reads SMNVEV (reference sequence). The CDR3 runs to 14 residues. CDR3 DNA: TGTGCCAGCAGTTCGGGACAGGGGGACTACGAGCAGTACTTC. Translating it yields CASSSGQGDYEQYF.

The chain recombines TRBV6-5 with TRBJ2-1, with 8 bases identical to TRBD1. The CDR3 length is 13 residues. Per the germline V gene, CDR1 is MNHEY and CDR2 is SVGAGI. V was pared by 6 bases and J by 6 bases, with 4 bases of the junction left unmatched. CDR3 in amino acids: CASSTGTGNEQFF. CDR3 nucleotide sequence: TGTGCCAGCAGCACCGGGACAGGCAATGAGCAGTTCTTC.

About this clonotype: A much larger clone differs from this one at a single base, so this may be a read error. J is TRBJ2-3 and V is TRBV27; D unclear. Germline-derived CDR1 and CDR2 are MNHEY and SMNVEV (reference sequence). Trimming cost V 2 bases and J 2 bases, with 8 bases left between them. The CDR3 is made up of 14 amino acids. The CDR3 sequence is CASSLGQYTDTQYF. The CDR3 region has the DNA TGTGCCAGCAGTTTAGGCCAGTACACAGATACGCAGTATTTT.

This sequence joins TRBV24-1 and TRBJ2-1; weak D call: TRBD2 (5 bases). CDR3 length: 15 residues. Germline-derived CDR1 and CDR2 are KGHDR and SFDVKD. V was clipped by 7 bases and J by 8 bases, with 20 bases between them. The chain's CDR3 is CATSGGVGRGHEQFF. CDR3 DNA sequence: TGTGCCACCAGCGGAGGCGTCGGGCGTGGGCATGAGCAGTTCTTC.

The rearrangement joins TRBV12-3 or TRBV12-4 to TRBJ2-3; 12 bases are shared with TRBD1. Trimming took 8 bases from V and 4 from J; bases not matched to a gene: 7. This CDR3 spans 15 amino acids. DNA for the CDR3: TGTGCCAGCCGAACCGGGACAGGGGGCCCAGATACGCAGTATTTT. The encoded protein is CASRTGTGGPDTQYF.

This clonotype is deemed medium-sized. The chain links TRBV29-1 to TRBJ2-1; D is unclear. Germline V gene sequence: CDR1 SQVTM, CDR2 ANQGSEA. Trimming shortened V by 7 bases and J by 7 bases, and 11 bases separated the two germline ends. The CDR3 contains 11 residues. The CDR3 here is CSGMAGNEQFF. In DNA, the CDR3 is TGCAGCGGGATGGCCGGGAATGAGCAGTTCTTC.

J is TRBJ1-1 and V is TRBV6-2 or TRBV6-3, with D tentatively TRBD1 (5 bases). The germline gives CDR1 MNHEY, CDR2 SVGEGT. The CDR3 has 14 residues. V gave up 6 bases and J gave up 0 bases, with 11 bases separating them. The CDR3 DNA is TGTGCCAGCAGCCTCGGGGGGATGAACACTGAAGCTTTCTTT. Protein product: CASSLGGMNTEAFF.

This clonotype rates as medium-sized. The chain has TRBV6-6 and TRBJ2-2; 9 nucleotides align to TRBD2. Trimming cost V 6 bases and J 3 bases; bases outside gene matches: 2. The V gene's germline CDR1 is MNHNY and CDR2 SVGAGI (reference sequence). The CDR3 totals 14 residues. CDR3 coding DNA: TGTGCCAGCAGGACTAGCGGAGACACCGGGGAGCTGTTTTTT. This sequence encodes CASRTSGDTGELFF.

This clonotype was observed many times. The chain has TRBV30 and TRBJ1-5; TRBD1 matches 7 bases. Germline V lookup: CDR1 GTSNPN, CDR2 SVGIG (reference sequence). The CDR3 has 14 amino acids. V lost 3 bases to trimming and J lost 6 bases; unmatched junction nucleotides: 8. Here the CDR3 DNA reads TGTGCCTGGAGCGATACAGGGGTAGGTCAGCCCCAGCATTTT. It codes for CAWSDTGVGQPQHF.

This clonotype is a singleton in its sample. A junction boundary mismatches the germline segment, possibly from a read error. J is TRBJ2-2 and V is TRBV5-4; the match to TRBD2 covers 12 bases. CDR3 length: 15 residues. Germline V gene lookup returns CDR1 SGHNT and CDR2 YYREEE (reference sequence). The CDR3 sequence is CASSPGTSGTGELFF. The CDR3 DNA sequence: TGCGCCAGCAGCCCCGGGACTAGCGGGACCGGGGAGCTGTTTTTT.

This clonotype was seen many times. The chain is built from TRBV19 and TRBJ2-2; 8 bases line up with TRBD1. CDR1 and CDR2 (germline): LNHDA, SQIVND (reference sequence). Trimming at V came to 5 bases and at J to 5 bases, leaving 7 bases not matched to a gene. The CDR3 sequence is 15 residues long. The CDR3 protein is CASSLDRGKTGELFF. The CDR3 bases are TGTGCCAGTAGTCTCGACAGGGGAAAGACCGGGGAGCTGTTTTTT.

There are a few counts of this clonotype. The CDR3 DNA follows: TGTGCCAGCAGTCCAACTAGCGGGAGGGACAATGAGCAGTTCTTC. Encoded protein: CASSPTSGRDNEQFF. This chain uses TRBV6-5 with TRBJ2-1, with TRBD2 matching over 13 bases. The germline V gene encodes CDR1 MNHEY and CDR2 SVGAGI. CDR3 length: 15 residues. V lost 5 bases, J lost 5 bases, and 3 bases stayed unmatched.

Regarding this clonotype: One end of the junction does not line up with germline, which may come from a read error. The gene calls are TRBV5-1 and TRBJ2-3; D not certain. This CDR3 comprises 14 residues. Germline lookup yields CDR1 SGHRS and CDR2 YFSETQ. The CDR3: CASSLGRFTDTQYF. Written as DNA, the CDR3 is TGTGCCAGCAGCTTGGGAAGGTTCACAGATACGCAGTATTTT. Supplemented by reference TRBV5-1 and TRBJ2-3, the full variable domain reads KAGVTQTPRYLIKTRGQQVTLSCSPISGHRSVSWYQQTPGQGLQFLFEYFSETQRNKGNFPGRFSGRQFSNSRSEMNVSTLELGDSALYLCASSLGRFTDTQYFGPGTRLTVL.

The chain joins TRBV27 to TRBJ1-5; tentative D call: TRBD1 (6 bases). Trimming pared 5 bases from V and 4 bases from J, leaving 9 bases between. Per germline, CDR1 MNHEY and CDR2 SMNVEV (reference sequence). CDR3 size: 13 residues. CDR3 protein: CASSPTGNQPQHF. For the CDR3, the DNA is TGTGCCAGCAGTCCTACAGGGAATCAGCCCCAGCATTTT.

The V gene is TRBV6-5, the J gene TRBJ2-7; TRBD1 matches at 9 bases. Per the germline V gene, CDR1 is MNHEY and CDR2 is SVGAGI. CDR3 length: 14 amino acids. V dropped 6 bases and J dropped 6; count of bases not matched to a gene: 9. This CDR3 is CASSSGTGLSEQYF. CDR3 nucleotide sequence: TGTGCCAGCAGCTCCGGGACAGGGTTATCCGAGCAGTACTTC.

This clonotype was found a few times. The chain couples TRBV19 to TRBJ1-5, with a weak D call TRBD1 (5 bases). Trimming shortened V by 3 bases and J by 0 bases, and 12 bases separated the two germline ends. The CDR3 length is 16 residues. Per germline, CDR1 LNHDA and CDR2 SQIVND (reference sequence). The CDR3 is CASSMTAGTSNQPQHF. The CDR3 nucleotides read TGTGCCAGTAGTATGACCGCAGGGACTAGCAATCAGCCCCAGCATTTT.

V and J are TRBV5-4 and TRBJ1-5; unclear D gene. Trimming took off 0 bases at V and 7 bases at J, with 14 bases between the two ends. Looked up from germline, CDR1 is SGHNT and CDR2 is YYREEE (reference sequence). The CDR3 contains 15 residues. The CDR3 is CASSLDIAPDQPQHF. CDR3 sequence (DNA): TGTGCCAGCAGCTTGGACATCGCCCCTGACCAGCCCCAGCATTTT. Complete variable domain (other parts from reference TRBV5-4 and TRBJ1-5): ETGVTQSPTHLIKTRGQQVTLRCSSQSGHNTVSWYQQALGQGPQFIFQYYREEENGRGNFPPRFSGLQFPNYSSELNVNALELDDSALYLCASSLDIAPDQPQHFGDGTRLSIL.

This clonotype appeared a few times. The chain carries TRBV5-6 and TRBJ1-1; 10 nucleotides match TRBD1. V was clipped by 1 base and J by 3 bases; unmatched bases: 6. CDR1 SGHDT and CDR2 YYEEEE come from the germline V gene. This CDR3 is built from 16 residues. The CDR3 sequence: CASSLFIGQGDTEAFF. The CDR3 nucleotides read TGTGCCAGCAGCTTGTTTATCGGACAGGGGGACACTGAAGCTTTCTTT.

The rearrangement joins TRBV15 to TRBJ1-5, with TRBD1 matching 7 bases. The CDR3 has 15 amino acids. Germline V lookup: CDR1 LNHNV, CDR2 YYDKDF (reference sequence). V lost 3 bases to trimming and J lost 4 bases; unmatched junction nucleotides: 6. In DNA form, the CDR3 reads TGTGCCACCAGCAGGGAGACAGGGATAAATCAGCCCCAGCATTTT. It specifies CATSRETGINQPQHF.

This clonotype was seen a few times. The chain joins TRBV12-3 or TRBV12-4 to TRBJ2-1; TRBD2 agrees at 9 bases. This CDR3 is 15 amino acids long. Losses at the gene ends were 7 bases for V and 4 bases for J; bases not matched to a gene: 8. The CDR3 sequence: CASNPSGDFYNEQFF. CDR3 DNA: TGTGCCAGCAACCCTAGCGGGGACTTTTACAATGAGCAGTTCTTC.

V usage is TRBV30 and J usage is TRBJ2-5, with 9 bases lining up with TRBD2. This CDR3 has 14 amino acids. Per germline, CDR1 GTSNPN and CDR2 SVGIG (reference sequence). V was clipped by 4 bases and J by 5 bases; unmatched bases: 8. CDR3 sequence: CAWIYSGSPETQYF. CDR3 DNA: TGTGCCTGGATTTATAGCGGGAGTCCGGAGACCCAGTACTTC.

This clonotype appeared many times. The genes are TRBV27 and TRBJ2-3; 9 bases match TRBD1. Germline CDR1 MNHEY, CDR2 SMNVEV (reference sequence). CDR3 length: 15 amino acids. V was pared by 2 bases and J by 2 bases, with 2 bases of the junction left unmatched. CDR3 protein: CASSLGTGYTDTQYF. The CDR3 nucleotides are TGTGCCAGCAGTTTAGGGACAGGGTACACAGATACGCAGTATTTT.

This clonotype came up a few times. The chain employs TRBV7-9 and TRBJ2-7; 7 nucleotides align to TRBD1. Germline CDR1 is SEHNR and CDR2 is FQNEAQ (reference sequence). J was trimmed by 5 bases and V by 6 bases; bases with no gene match: 4. The CDR3 contains 12 residues. The chain's CDR3 is CASSRQGNEQYF. The CDR3 region has the DNA TGTGCCAGCAGTCGACAGGGAAACGAGCAGTACTTC. The entire variable domain, with the rest obtained from reference TRBV7-9 and TRBJ2-7, is as follows: DTGVSQNPRHKITKRGQNVTFRCDPISEHNRLYWYRQTLGQGPEFLTYFQNEAQLEKSRLLSDRFSAERPKGSFSTLEIQRTEQGDSAMYLCASSRQGNEQYFGPGTRLTVT.